This T cell receptor (beta chain) came from a study of ipilimumab plus nivolumab after autologous stem cell transplantation. About the study: DLBCL patients had primary refractory or relapsed disease.

Patients got ipilimumab 1 mg/kg beginning 14 to 28 days post-transplant. Patients received nivolumab 3 mg/kg at weeks 1, 4, 7, 10, then fortnightly to week 26. TCRdb's table, derived via immunoSEQ multiplex PCR, lists solely in-frame clones and lacks some. The sample holds over 80,000 clones, 75% to 85% seen once. This clone was found once. Other nucleotide sequences from this sample produce the same CDR3. This material consisted of PBMCs, taken in a trial of ipilimumab plus nivolumab as post-transplant consolidation. The sequence was obtained from a male donor with diffuse large B-cell lymphoma.

CDR3 sequence (DNA): TGTGCCAGTAGCCCGGCCGGGAAGCCGAACACTGAAGCTTTCTTT. The encoded protein is CASSPAGKPNTEAFF. V and J are TRBV19 and TRBJ1-1, with D uncertain. CDR3 length equals 15 residues. Germline V gives CDR1 LNHDA, CDR2 SQIVND (reference sequence). V lost 6 bases to trimming and J lost 1 base, with 15 bases between them.